This TCR beta chain was profiled in a study of cytomegalovirus exposure and HLA in healthy donors. Broader study findings: In an earlier analysis, in approximately 630 donors, most V segments appeared productive either ~87% or ~30% of the time.

CDR1 and CDR2 (germline): SGDLS, YYNGEE. Germline trimming cut 3 bases from V and 10 bases from J; bases unmatched to any gene: 8. There are 15 residues in the CDR3. As for this clone: Its target is unknown.

In the PCR, 60 Vbeta and 13 Jbeta primers were used. Using immunoSEQ multiplex PCR, the repertoire was profiled, and TCRdb retains in-frame clones only, with some absent. This sample carries about 130,000 clones, over 70% of them seen once, and the ten largest clones take around 7%. The sequenced material came from PBMCs. The chain links TRBV9 to TRBJ1-6; 9 bases fit TRBD1. The TCR sequence derives from a man aged 25-40 years in good health and CMV-seronegative. CDR3 loop: CASSGQGVVGSPLHF. CDR3 DNA: TGTGCCAGCAGCGGACAGGGGGTGGTCGGGTCACCCCTCCACTTT.